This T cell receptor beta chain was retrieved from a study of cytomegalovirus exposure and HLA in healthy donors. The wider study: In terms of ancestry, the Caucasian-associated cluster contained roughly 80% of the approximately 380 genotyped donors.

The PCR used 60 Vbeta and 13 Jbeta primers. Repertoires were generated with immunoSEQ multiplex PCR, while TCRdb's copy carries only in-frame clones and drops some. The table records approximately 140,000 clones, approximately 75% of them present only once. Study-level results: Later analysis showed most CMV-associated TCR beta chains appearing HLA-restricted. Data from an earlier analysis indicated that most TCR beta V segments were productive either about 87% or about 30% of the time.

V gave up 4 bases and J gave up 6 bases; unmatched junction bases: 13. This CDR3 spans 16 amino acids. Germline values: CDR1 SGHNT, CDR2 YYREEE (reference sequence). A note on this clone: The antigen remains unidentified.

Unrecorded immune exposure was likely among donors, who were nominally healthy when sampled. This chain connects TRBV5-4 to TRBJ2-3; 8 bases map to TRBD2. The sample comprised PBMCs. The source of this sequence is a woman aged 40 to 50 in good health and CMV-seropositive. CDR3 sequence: CASSLGTSGAGDTQYF. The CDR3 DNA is TGTGCCAGCAGCCTGGGAACTAGCGGAGCTGGGGATACGCAGTATTTT.